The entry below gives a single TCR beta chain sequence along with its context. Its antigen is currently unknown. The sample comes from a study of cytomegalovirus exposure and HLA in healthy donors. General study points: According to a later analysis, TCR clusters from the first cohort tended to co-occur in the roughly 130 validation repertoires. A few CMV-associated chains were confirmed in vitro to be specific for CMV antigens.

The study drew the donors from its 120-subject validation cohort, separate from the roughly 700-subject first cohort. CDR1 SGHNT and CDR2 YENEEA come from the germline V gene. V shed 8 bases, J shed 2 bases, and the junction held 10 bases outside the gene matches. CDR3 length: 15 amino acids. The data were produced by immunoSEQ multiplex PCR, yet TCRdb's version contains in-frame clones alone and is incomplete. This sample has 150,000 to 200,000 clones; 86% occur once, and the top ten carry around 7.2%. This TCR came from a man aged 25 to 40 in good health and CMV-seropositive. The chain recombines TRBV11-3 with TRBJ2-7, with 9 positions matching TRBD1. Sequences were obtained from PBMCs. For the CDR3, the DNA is TGTGCCAGCCGTACGGACAGGGGAGGCCCCTACGAGCAGTACTTC. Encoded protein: CASRTDRGGPYEQYF.